In this sample, the clone carrying this T cell receptor (beta chain) turned up many times. This specimen belongs to a study of blood T cells in healthy people across ages. With a J-beta primer mix and a sample-barcoded 5' primer, a second PCR ran about 7 to 12 cycles. From the 5' RACE reads, TCRdb called clonotypes with MiXCR, one entry per CDR3 protein. The sample holds under 850,000 distinct CDR3 sequences; around 34% are singletons and the top ten take 13%. Trimming took off 6 bases at V and 4 bases at J, with 15 bases between the two ends. The CDR3 is 13 residues long. Germline V gene sequence: CDR1 SQVTM, CDR2 ANQGSEA.

The chain carries TRBV29-1 and TRBJ2-5; possible D gene TRBD1, 5 bases. This TCR came from a man between 18 and 35 years old in good health. Sample: blood. The CDR3 sequence is CSVRDSFGETQYF. The CDR3 nucleotides read TGCAGCGTACGCGACAGTTTTGGAGAGACCCAGTACTTC.